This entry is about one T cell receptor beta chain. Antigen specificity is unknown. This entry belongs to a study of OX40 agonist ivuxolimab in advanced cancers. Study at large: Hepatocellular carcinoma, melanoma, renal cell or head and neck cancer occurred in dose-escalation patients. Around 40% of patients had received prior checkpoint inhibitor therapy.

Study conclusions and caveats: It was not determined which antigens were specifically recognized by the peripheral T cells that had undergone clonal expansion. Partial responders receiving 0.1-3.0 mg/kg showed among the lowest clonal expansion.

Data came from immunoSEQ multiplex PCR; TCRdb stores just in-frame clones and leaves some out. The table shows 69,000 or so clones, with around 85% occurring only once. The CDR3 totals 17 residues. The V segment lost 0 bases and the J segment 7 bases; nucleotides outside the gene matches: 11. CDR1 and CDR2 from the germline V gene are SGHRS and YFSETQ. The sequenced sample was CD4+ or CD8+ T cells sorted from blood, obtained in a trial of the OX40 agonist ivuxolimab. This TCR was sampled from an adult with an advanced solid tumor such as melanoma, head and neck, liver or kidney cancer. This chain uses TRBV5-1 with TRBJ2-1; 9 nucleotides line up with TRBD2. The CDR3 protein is CASSLGGLASRLNEQFF. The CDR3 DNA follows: TGCGCCAGCAGCTTGGGAGGACTAGCGTCGAGATTGAATGAGCAGTTCTTC. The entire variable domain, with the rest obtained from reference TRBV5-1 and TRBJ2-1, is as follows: KAGVTQTPRYLIKTRGQQVTLSCSPISGHRSVSWYQQTPGQGLQFLFEYFSETQRNKGNFPGRFSGRQFSNSRSEMNVSTLELGDSALYLCASSLGGLASRLNEQFFGPGTRLTVL.